This TCR beta chain is drawn from a study of cytomegalovirus exposure and HLA in healthy donors (dated by TCRdb to 2017 to 2019). Concerning the study at large: According to an earlier analysis of several hundred of the donors, some 170 million T cells yielded approximately 120 million unique TCR beta sequences and 250 to 350 Gb of sequence data. A few DR-DQ haplotypes were treated as single units for association and clustering because of strong linkage in the cohort. A later analysis re-examined previously published TCR beta repertoires from 500 to 700 donors and added high-resolution HLA genotyping to investigate patterns of TCR occurrence. The study profiled the T cell repertoires of hundreds of subjects by immunosequencing and related them to cytomegalovirus serostatus. An early release covering 550 to 650 HLA-typed donors comprised about 320 gigabases of sequencing data and roughly 86 million unique TCR sequences. In an earlier analysis of more than 550 of the donors, high-throughput TCR beta sequencing was used to judge whether each TCR beta V gene segment behaved as functional or pseudogenic. Rather than using new phenotypic data, the later analysis identified candidate immune exposures from TCR beta sequences and from how often those sequences occurred across donors. The study aimed to test whether signatures of past pathogen exposure could be identified by cataloging public T cell receptors. A separate validation cohort of over 95 different subjects was used in addition to the 666-subject first cohort. HLA typing covered class I and class II loci at four-digit resolution. Across around 400 genotyped donors of the cohort, an average of about 200,000 unique TCR beta nucleotide sequences per donor were sequenced, and approximately 19% of those sequences were non-productive. Every repertoire in the discovery cohort had been generated on one and the same sequencing platform. Donor age, sex, ethnicity and CMV serostatus were compiled together with the repertoire data. Typing coverage varied by locus: roughly 620-640 donors for A, B, C, DRB1 and DQB1; some 520 for DQA1; over 600 for DPA1; approximately 490 for DPB1. In a later genetic analysis, genome-wide SNP genotypes for 398 of the 666 donors were used, and that subset was treated as a discovery cohort. To predict cytomegalovirus infection status, the study brought together high-throughput TCR immunosequencing, statistical association of individual TCRs with disease status, and machine learning. Of the 398 genotyped donors, roughly 85% fell in the genetic ancestry cluster associated with self-reported Caucasian donors.

Worth noting for this clone: It lacks a known antigen. Nothing much larger sits one base from this clone, and base qualities are not available.

The library was produced with the immunoSEQ multiplex PCR assay. For the multiplex PCR, a mixture combining 60 forward primers for TCR Vbeta segments and 13 reverse primers for TCR Jbeta segments was used. The CDR3 region of rearranged TCR beta genes was amplified from genomic DNA by a multiplex PCR assay. The Illumina HiSeq System was used to sequence the amplified TCR beta libraries as 87-base-pair reads. The study's processing was this. In a later analysis, tens of millions of unique TCR beta chains were counted across the roughly 670 repertoires, and roughly 10 million of these chains were shared by at least two donors. To remove PCR and sequencing errors, raw reads were error-corrected and collapsed into unique sequences using a nearest-neighbor algorithm that merged closely related sequences. V, D and J gene segments were assigned by aligning CDR3 sequences to IMGT reference sequences. Each retained sequence needed at least a six-nucleotide match to both a V gene segment and a J gene segment. Rearrangements were classified as productive when the CDR3 lacked stop codons and remained in frame with V and J, and all other rearrangements were classified as non-productive. CDR3 was defined according to IMGT convention as the region running from the second conserved V-encoded cysteine to the conserved J-encoded phenylalanine. In an earlier analysis of more than 550 of the donors, sequences lacking an unambiguous match to a single V gene segment were excluded. In an earlier analysis of a few hundred of the donors, V segments were called functional above 56.7% productive rearrangements and were called segregating when the between-donor standard deviation exceeded 5%. A statistical classification framework was built for diagnosing cytomegalovirus status from the catalog of TCR beta chain sequences. In a later analysis, V and J genes were assigned by comparing TCR nucleotide sequences against IMGT/GENE-DB human TR gene sequences. The TCRdist pipeline was used in a later analysis to assign CDR3 sequences and most-parsimonious VDJ recombination scenarios. In a later analysis, each TCR beta chain was defined by its CDR3 amino acid sequence together with its V-gene family, and reads lacking a unique V-gene family were excluded. A later analysis removed over 500 highly shared, low-generation-probability nucleotide sequences to deal with suspected cross-contamination and a sequencing artifact. A later analysis calculated a clonal expansion index for each public chain from normalized within-repertoire ranks of inferred template counts. In a later analysis, generation probabilities were computed using a VDJ recombination model fitted to out-of-frame rearrangements, and the results were checked against IGoR. Hypergeometric tests were used in a later analysis to score TCR-TCR, TCR-HLA and TCR-CMV co-occurrence, with a repertoire-size bias correction applied to the TCR pairs. In a later analysis, false discovery rates were estimated by permuting HLA or CMV assignments 20 times. In a later analysis, co-occurring TCRs were grouped using DBSCAN, with TCRdist sequence similarity added in when clustering inside HLA-allele-positive subsets. Repertoires with fewer than 30,000 or more than 120,000 public chains were left out of co-occurrence clustering, as were roughly five repertoires with anomalous nucleotide sharing. TCRdb re-hosts the immuneACCESS table, in-frame sequences only. Its copies lack some clones; in the studies checked, an unresolved V gene accounts for under half of them, and the cause for the rest is not known. V, J and clone size reflect that table, while D and trimming were determined from the DNA. In all, the sample holds about 130,000 clones, and roughly two thirds of those were seen once. The top ten clonotypes cover roughly 1.5% of the sample.

What the authors observed across the whole study: When HLA alleles, especially DR and DQ, strongly co-occurred, TCR associations were difficult to assign to individual alleles. The sequencing pipeline was judged likely to have produced a cluster of highly shared sequence variants as a technical artifact. A later analysis found that TCR association rates varied across HLA loci, with DRB1 alleles showing the most associated TCRs and HLA-C alleles the fewest. In an earlier analysis of more than 450 of the donors, most TCR beta V segments were observed in productive rearrangements about 90% or about 30% of the time, broadly matching IMGT annotations. In a later analysis, some 18,000 TCR beta sequences were associated with specific HLA alleles at a false discovery rate of 0.05. In a later analysis, several top co-occurrence clusters were reported to appear linked to parvovirus B19, influenza, CMV and Epstein-Barr virus. An association between a missense DCLRE1C variant and V-gene and J-gene trimming of TCR beta chains was found in a later genetic analysis and replicated in an independent cohort. Because some donors lacked HLA typing at each locus, the association tests relied only on the typed subset. The authors suggested that the approach could potentially be generalized to other disease states and immunological phenotypes. In vitro tests confirmed that a few of the cytomegalovirus-associated TCR beta chains recognize cytomegalovirus antigens. The 87-base-pair reads could not distinguish some IMGT-functional V segments, including TRBV6-2 and TRBV6-3, so those segments were excluded. Linkage disequilibrium might explain the correlated functional status among segregating V segments, but an unknown experimental factor could not be ruled out. According to a later analysis, most CMV-associated TCR beta chains appeared to be HLA-restricted, and the HLA associations seemed to be driven largely by CMV exposure. The study listed approximately 150 TCR beta chains as associated with cytomegalovirus. Presence/absence analyses assumed roughly uniform sequencing depth across donors, an assumption that may not hold. The classifier was reported to diagnose cytomegalovirus status with high specificity and sensitivity in both the original cohort and the validation cohort. The earlier analysis of approximately 540 of the donors excluded seventeen rarely observed V segments, including chromosome 9 orphons, because counts were too low. Compared with the roughly 600-donor mean, donors in an Asian-associated ancestry cluster had fewer N-insertions in productive TCRs, according to a later genetic analysis. This cohort had only TCR beta chains sequenced, and the lack of alpha or paired-chain data limited which features could be detected. A further reported finding was that TCR beta sequences accurately predicted the HLA-A and HLA-B alleles for most subjects in the first cohort. The only immune exposure information available for the cohort was CMV serostatus. While some public TCRs were present in many individuals, most TCR sequences turned up only very rarely across donors. A later analysis found that HLA-associated TCR beta chains were more clonally expanded and had lower generation probabilities than equally common non-associated chains.

The junction shows trimming of 5 bases on V and 2 bases on J, and the gene matches do not reach 5 bases of it. Counted from cysteine to phenylalanine, this CDR3 has 15 amino acids. The CDR3 DNA has 45 bases and is translated from base 1. The germline V gene provides CDR1 SGHTA and CDR2 FQGTGA. The cohort consisted of 600 to 700 healthy bone marrow donors. All cohort members were sampled while nominally healthy, although unrecorded immune exposures were likely present. The donor was CMV seropositive and was included in the group of 289 seropositive cohort members. Every donor gave a peripheral blood sample, and the peripheral blood mononuclear cells from that sample were used for TCR beta sequencing. The Qiagen DNeasy Blood Extraction Kit was used to extract genomic DNA from the blood cell samples.

The receptor comes from a man between 25 and 39 years old in good health and CMV-seropositive. The sample was PBMCs. The chain is made from TRBV7-3 and TRBJ2-5; TRBD2 agrees with 10 junctional bases. The nucleotide sequence is given as TGTGCCAGCAGCCCCGGGACTAGCGAGCAAGAGACCCAGTACTTC. This is translated as CASSPGTSEQETQYF.